These 3 T cell receptor beta chains originate from one sample sequenced in a study of blood T cell repertoires in COVID-19. Clones were read by immunoSEQ multiplex PCR, and TCRdb kept only the in-frame ones, dropping some. The sample carries a few hundred thousand clones, roughly 90% recorded once. The sequencing input was PBMCs or T cells enriched from blood (not recorded which). All receptors come from a woman aged 18-35 years with acute COVID-19.

The rearrangement links TRBV10-2 to TRBJ1-1; maybe TRBD1 (5 bases). The V gene's germline CDR1 is WSHSY and CDR2 SAAADI. This CDR3 region has 13 residues. V was clipped by 3 bases and J by 8 bases, with 13 bases between them. CDR3 residues: CASSDGGGKEAFF. DNA of the CDR3: TGCGCCAGCAGTGACGGGGGGGGAAAGGAAGCTTTCTTT.

The gene calls are TRBV28 and TRBJ2-2, with 14 bases fitting TRBD2. The ends lost 3 bases at V and 0 bases at J; junction bases unmatched: 9. The germline V gene has CDR1 MDHEN and CDR2 SYDVKM. This CDR3 is 20 amino acids long. CDR3 in DNA: TGTGCCAGCAGTTTCGAGACTAGCGGGAGGGCAGATTCGAACACCGGGGAGCTGTTTTTT. This encodes CASSFETSGRADSNTGELFF.

The genes are TRBV2 and TRBJ2-1; 11 bases line up with TRBD2. The CDR3 is 13 amino acids. Germline assignment: CDR1 SNHLY and CDR2 FYNNEI. The J segment lost 10 bases and the V segment lost 8 bases, leaving 7 bases of the junction unmatched. The CDR3 DNA reads TGTGCCAGCGTAGCGGGAGGGCCTTCCGAGCAGTTCTTC. Its protein is CASVAGGPSEQFF.